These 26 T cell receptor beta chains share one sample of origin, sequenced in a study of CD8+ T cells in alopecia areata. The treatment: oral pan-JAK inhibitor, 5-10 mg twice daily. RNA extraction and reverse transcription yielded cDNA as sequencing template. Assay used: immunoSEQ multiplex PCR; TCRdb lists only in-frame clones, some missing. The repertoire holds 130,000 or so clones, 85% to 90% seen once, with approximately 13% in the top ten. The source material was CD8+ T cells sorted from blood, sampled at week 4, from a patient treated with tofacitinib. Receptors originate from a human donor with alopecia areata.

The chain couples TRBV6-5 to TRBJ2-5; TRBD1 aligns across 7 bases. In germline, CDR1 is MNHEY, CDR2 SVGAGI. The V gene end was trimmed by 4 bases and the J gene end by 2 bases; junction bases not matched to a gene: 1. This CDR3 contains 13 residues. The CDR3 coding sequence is TGTGCCAGCAGTTGGGACAGTCAAGAGACCCAGTACTTC. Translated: CASSWDSQETQYF.

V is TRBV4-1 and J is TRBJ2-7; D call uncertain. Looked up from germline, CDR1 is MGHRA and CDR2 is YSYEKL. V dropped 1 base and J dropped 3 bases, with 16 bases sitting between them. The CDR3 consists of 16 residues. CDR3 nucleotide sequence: TGCGCCAGCAGCCAAGTAGCCAGTGGGTCAGGCTACGAGCAGTACTTC. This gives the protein CASSQVASGSGYEQYF.

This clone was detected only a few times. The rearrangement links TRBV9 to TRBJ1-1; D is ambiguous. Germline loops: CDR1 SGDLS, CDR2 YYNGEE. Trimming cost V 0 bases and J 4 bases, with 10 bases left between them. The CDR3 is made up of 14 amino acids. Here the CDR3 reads CASSVVAGITEAFF. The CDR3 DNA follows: TGTGCCAGCAGCGTAGTAGCCGGGATCACTGAAGCTTTCTTT.

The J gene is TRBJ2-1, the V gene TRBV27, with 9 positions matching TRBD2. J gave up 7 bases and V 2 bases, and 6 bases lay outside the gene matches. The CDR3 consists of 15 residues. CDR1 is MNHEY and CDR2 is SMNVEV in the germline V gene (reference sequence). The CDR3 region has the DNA TGTGCCAGCAGTTTAACGGGACTAGCACTAAATGAGCAGTTCTTC. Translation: CASSLTGLALNEQFF.

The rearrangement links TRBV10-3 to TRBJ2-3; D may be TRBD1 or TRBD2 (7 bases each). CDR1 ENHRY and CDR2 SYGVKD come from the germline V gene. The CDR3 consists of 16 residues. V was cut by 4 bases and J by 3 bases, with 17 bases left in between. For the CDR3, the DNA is TGTGCCATCAGTGCCCCTGACAGGGAGGGGACAGATACGCAGTATTTT. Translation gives CAISAPDREGTDTQYF.

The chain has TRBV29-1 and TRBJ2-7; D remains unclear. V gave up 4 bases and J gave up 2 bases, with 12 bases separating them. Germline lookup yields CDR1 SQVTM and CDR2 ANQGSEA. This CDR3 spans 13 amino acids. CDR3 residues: CSVVSPTTYEQYF. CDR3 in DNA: TGCAGCGTTGTGTCTCCTACTACCTACGAGCAGTACTTC.

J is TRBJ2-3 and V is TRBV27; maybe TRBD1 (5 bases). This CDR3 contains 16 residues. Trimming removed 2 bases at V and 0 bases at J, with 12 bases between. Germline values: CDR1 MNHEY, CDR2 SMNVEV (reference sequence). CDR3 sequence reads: CASSLLGKGSTDTQYF. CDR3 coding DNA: TGTGCCAGCAGTTTACTGGGTAAGGGGAGCACAGATACGCAGTATTTT.

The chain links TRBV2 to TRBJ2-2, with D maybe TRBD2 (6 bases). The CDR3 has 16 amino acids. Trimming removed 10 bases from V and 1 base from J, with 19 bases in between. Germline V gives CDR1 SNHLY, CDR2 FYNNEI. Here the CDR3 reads CAIPTIRRGNTGELFF. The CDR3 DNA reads TGTGCCATCCCCACGATCCGGCGGGGGAACACCGGGGAGCTGTTTTTT.

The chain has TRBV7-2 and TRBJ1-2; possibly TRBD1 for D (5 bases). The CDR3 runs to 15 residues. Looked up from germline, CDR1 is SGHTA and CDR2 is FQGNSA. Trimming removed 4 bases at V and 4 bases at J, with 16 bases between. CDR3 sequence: CASSSAPADTYGYTF. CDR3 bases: TGTGCCAGCAGCTCAGCCCCCGCGGACACCTATGGCTACACCTTC.

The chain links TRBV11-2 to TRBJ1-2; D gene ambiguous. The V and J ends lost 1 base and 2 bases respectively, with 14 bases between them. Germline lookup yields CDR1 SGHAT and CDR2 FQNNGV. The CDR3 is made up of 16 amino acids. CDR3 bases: TGTGCCAGCAGCTTAGGTACTTCGGAGCAGAACTATGGCTACACCTTC. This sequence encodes CASSLGTSEQNYGYTF.

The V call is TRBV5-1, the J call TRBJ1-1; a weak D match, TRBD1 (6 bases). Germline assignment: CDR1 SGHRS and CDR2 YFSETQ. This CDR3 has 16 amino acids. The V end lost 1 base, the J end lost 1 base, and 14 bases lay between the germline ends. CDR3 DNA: TGCGCCAGCAGCTTGCGGAGGACAGATTCGAACACTGAAGCTTTCTTT. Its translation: CASSLRRTDSNTEAFF.

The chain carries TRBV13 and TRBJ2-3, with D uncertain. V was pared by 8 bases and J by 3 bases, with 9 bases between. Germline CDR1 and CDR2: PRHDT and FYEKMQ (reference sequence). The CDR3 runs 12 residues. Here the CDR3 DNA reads TGTGCCAGCTTAGGGTGGACAGATACGCAGTATTTT. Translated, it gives CASLGWTDTQYF.

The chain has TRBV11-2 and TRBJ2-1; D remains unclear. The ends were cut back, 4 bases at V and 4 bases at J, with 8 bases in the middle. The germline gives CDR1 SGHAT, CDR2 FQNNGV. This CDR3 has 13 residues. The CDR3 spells CASSSTSYNEQFF. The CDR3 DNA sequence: TGTGCCAGCAGCTCCACCTCTTACAATGAGCAGTTCTTC.

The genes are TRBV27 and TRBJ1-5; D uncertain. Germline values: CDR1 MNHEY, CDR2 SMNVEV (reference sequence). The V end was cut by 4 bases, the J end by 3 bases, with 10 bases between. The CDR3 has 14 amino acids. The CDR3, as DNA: TGTGCCAGCAGTTGGGGAGGTAACAATCAGCCCCAGCATTTT. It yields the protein CASSWGGNNQPQHF.

The CDR3 DNA is TGTGCCAGCAGCCCACCCCGTGGGGACGGCTACGAGCAGTACTTC. Its protein product is CASSPPRGDGYEQYF. The chain links TRBV9 to TRBJ2-7; D assignment may be TRBD1 or TRBD2 (5 bases each). V gave up 4 bases and J gave up 3 bases, with 17 bases separating them. The CDR3 runs to 15 residues. Germline-derived CDR1 and CDR2 are SGDLS and YYNGEE.

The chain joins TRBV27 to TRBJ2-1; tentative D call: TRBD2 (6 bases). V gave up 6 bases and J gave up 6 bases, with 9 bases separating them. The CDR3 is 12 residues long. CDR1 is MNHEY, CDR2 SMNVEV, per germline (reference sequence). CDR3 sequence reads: CASRTGGNEQFF. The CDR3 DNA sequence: TGTGCCAGCAGGACCGGGGGCAATGAGCAGTTCTTC.

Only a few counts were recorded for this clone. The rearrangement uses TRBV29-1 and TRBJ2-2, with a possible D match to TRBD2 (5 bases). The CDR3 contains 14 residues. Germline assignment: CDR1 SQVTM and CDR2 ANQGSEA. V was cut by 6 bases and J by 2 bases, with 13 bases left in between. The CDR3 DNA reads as TGCAGCGTGTCCCCCGGGGTCAACACCGGGGAGCTGTTTTTT. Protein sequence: CSVSPGVNTGELFF.

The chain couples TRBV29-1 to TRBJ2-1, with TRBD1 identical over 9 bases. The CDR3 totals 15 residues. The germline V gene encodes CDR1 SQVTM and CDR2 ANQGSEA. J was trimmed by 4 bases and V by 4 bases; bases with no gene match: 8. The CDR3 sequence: CSVVGGTGNYNEQFF. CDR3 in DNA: TGCAGCGTTGTAGGGGGGACAGGGAATTACAATGAGCAGTTCTTC.

The CDR3 DNA follows: TGCGCCAGCAGCCGAGGGTCTGCCTACGAGCAGTACTTC. Residues: CASSRGSAYEQYF. The chain links TRBV4-1 to TRBJ2-7; tentatively, D is TRBD2 (5 bases). This CDR3 region has 13 residues. Looked up from germline, CDR1 is MGHRA and CDR2 is YSYEKL. V shed 4 bases and J shed 2 bases, with 9 bases lying between them.

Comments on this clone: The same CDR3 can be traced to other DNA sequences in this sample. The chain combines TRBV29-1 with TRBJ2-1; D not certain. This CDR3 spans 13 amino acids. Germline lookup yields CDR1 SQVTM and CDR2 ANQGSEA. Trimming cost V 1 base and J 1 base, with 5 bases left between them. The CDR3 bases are TGCAGCGTTGAAGGCGGTTCCTACAATGAGCAGTTCTTC. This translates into CSVEGGSYNEQFF.

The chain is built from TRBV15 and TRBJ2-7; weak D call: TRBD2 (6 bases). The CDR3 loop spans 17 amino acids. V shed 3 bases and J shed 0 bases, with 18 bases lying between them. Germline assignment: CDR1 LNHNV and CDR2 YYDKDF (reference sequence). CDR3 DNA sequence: TGTGCCACCAGCAGGCCCCTAAGGGGCGGGATCTCCTACGAGCAGTACTTC. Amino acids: CATSRPLRGGISYEQYF.

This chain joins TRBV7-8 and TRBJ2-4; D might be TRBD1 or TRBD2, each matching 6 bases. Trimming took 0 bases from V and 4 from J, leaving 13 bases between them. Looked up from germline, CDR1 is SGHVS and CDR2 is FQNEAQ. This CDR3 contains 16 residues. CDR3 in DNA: TGTGCCAGCAGCTTAGCTCGGGGGCAGGGAAAAAACATTCAGTACTTC. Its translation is CASSLARGQGKNIQYF.

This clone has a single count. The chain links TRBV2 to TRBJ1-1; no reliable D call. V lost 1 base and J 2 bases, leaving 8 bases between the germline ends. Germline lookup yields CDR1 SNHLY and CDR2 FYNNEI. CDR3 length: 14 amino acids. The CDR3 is CASSEVAENTEAFF. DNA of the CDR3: TGTGCCAGCAGTGAAGTGGCAGAAAACACTGAAGCTTTCTTT.

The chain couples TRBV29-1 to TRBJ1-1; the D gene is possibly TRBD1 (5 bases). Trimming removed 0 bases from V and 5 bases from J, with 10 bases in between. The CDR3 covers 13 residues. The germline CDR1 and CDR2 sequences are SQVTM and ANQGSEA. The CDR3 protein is CSVEESKGTEAFF. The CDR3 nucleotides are TGCAGCGTTGAAGAGTCGAAGGGGACTGAAGCTTTCTTT.

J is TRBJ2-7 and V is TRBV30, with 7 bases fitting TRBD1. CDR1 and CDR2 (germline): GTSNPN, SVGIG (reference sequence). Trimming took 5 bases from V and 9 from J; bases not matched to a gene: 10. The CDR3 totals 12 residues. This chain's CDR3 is CAWGETGFSQYF. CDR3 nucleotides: TGTGCCTGGGGAGAGACAGGGTTTTCGCAGTACTTC.

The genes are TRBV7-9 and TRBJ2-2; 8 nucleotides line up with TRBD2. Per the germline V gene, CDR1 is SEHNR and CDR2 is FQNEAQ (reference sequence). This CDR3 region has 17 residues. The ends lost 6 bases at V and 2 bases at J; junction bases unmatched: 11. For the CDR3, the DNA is TGTGCCAGCAGGCCTCCTCGGCGGGAGGCTAACACCGGGGAGCTGTTTTTT. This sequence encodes CASRPPRREANTGELFF.